The source of this T cell receptor beta chain is a study of blood T cell repertoires in COVID-19. Whole-study context: Sites in the United States, Italy and Spain provided acute and convalescent COVID-19 samples.

In the source study's methods: Cell counts per sample came from amplifying reference gene primers. Profiled with immunoSEQ multiplex PCR; TCRdb holds only in-frame clones, not every one. D and trimming come from the DNA, and the V and J calls and clone size come from that table. The table records more than 110,000 clones, roughly four fifths of them present only once. The CDR3 extends over 15 amino acids. Germline loops: CDR1 SGHRS, CDR2 YFSETQ. Trimming removed 4 bases from V and 1 base from J; junction bases left unmatched: 4. The sequence derives from a woman over 75 with acute or convalescent COVID-19. Source material: peripheral blood. The chain recombines TRBV5-1 with TRBJ2-2, with 7 positions matching TRBD2. Here the CDR3 reads CASSLSGRNTGELFF. The CDR3 DNA reads as TGCGCCAGCAGCCTTAGCGGGCGGAACACCGGGGAGCTGTTTTTT.